These T cell receptor beta chains were read from a single sample in a study of shared T cell receptors in the human thymus. The protocol was immunoSEQ multiplex PCR, while the TCRdb copy is restricted to in-frame clones and leaves out a portion. The table records 450,000 to 650,000 clones, around 78% of them present only once. This sample was also put to use in a study of human thymus T cells.

Sequencing was done on a sample of thymocytes. These receptors were obtained from a boy less than two years old with a congenital heart defect. The CDR3 runs from the conserved cysteine through the conserved F or W. Fields, in order: D gene, J gene, clone size, V gene, CDR3 DNA, CDR3 protein. A D gene is named only where the DNA matches it firmly. Rows give clone size only sometimes, using once, few, many, or a class for an expanded clone.

d_gene: NA; j_gene: TRBJ2-2; abundance: once; v_gene: TRBV5-1; CDR3nt: TGCGCCAGCAGCCTGAACACCGGGGAGCTGTTTTTT; CDR3aa: CASSLNTGELFF
d_gene: NA; j_gene: TRBJ1-3; abundance: NA; v_gene: TRBV4-3; CDR3nt: TGCGCCAGCGGCAAGAGGGCAGGTGGAAACACCATATATTTT; CDR3aa: CASGKRAGGNTIYF
d_gene: NA; j_gene: TRBJ1-1; abundance: once; v_gene: TRBV29-1; CDR3nt: TGCAGCGTTGGGAGGGGGGGCGCCCGGAACACTGAAGCTTTCTTT; CDR3aa: CSVGRGGARNTEAFF
d_gene: NA; j_gene: TRBJ1-2; abundance: few; v_gene: TRBV4-3; CDR3nt: TGCGCCAGCAGCCAAGAAAGGAAAGGACAGAGCTATGGCTACACCTTC; CDR3aa: CASSQERKGQSYGYTF
d_gene: NA; j_gene: TRBJ1-1; abundance: NA; v_gene: TRBV12-2; CDR3nt: TGTGCAAGTCGCTCCACAACCCCCACCAGGAACACTGAAGCTTTCTTT; CDR3aa: CASRSTTPTRNTEAFF
d_gene: NA; j_gene: TRBJ2-7; abundance: NA; v_gene: TRBV9; CDR3nt: TGTGCCAGCAGCGCTCGGGGTGGCTACCACGAGCAGTACTTC; CDR3aa: CASSARGGYHEQYF
d_gene: NA; j_gene: TRBJ1-5; abundance: few; v_gene: TRBV19; CDR3nt: TGTGCCAGTAGTCGAATCGCAGGGGATCAGCCCCAGCATTTT; CDR3aa: CASSRIAGDQPQHF
d_gene: NA; j_gene: TRBJ2-7; abundance: NA; v_gene: TRBV11-2; CDR3nt: TGTGCCAGCAGCTTAGTGAGGCTTGGCGAGCAGTACTTC; CDR3aa: CASSLVRLGEQYF
d_gene: NA; j_gene: TRBJ1-1; abundance: NA; v_gene: TRBV6-5; CDR3nt: TGTGCCAGCGGACTACGGGGGGGCACTGAAGCTTTCTTT; CDR3aa: CASGLRGGTEAFF
d_gene: TRBD2; j_gene: TRBJ2-7; abundance: NA; v_gene: TRBV4-3; CDR3nt: TGCGCCAGCAGCCTTGTTCCTGGGTCTAGCGGGGCCATCTACGAGCAGTACTTC; CDR3aa: CASSLVPGSSGAIYEQYF
d_gene: TRBD2; j_gene: TRBJ2-7; abundance: NA; v_gene: TRBV5-4; CDR3nt: TGTGCCAGCAGCTTGTCCCAGCGGGAGGGCATCAACTACGAGCAGTACTTC; CDR3aa: CASSLSQREGINYEQYF
d_gene: TRBD2; j_gene: TRBJ2-3; abundance: few; v_gene: TRBV5-5; CDR3nt: TGTGCCAGCAGCTGCCCGGGACTAGCGGGACCAGATACGCAGTATTTT; CDR3aa: CASSCPGLAGPDTQYF
d_gene: TRBD1; j_gene: TRBJ2-4; abundance: NA; v_gene: TRBV19; CDR3nt: TGTGCCAGTAGTATCAGACAGGGGGTCGAAAACATTCAGTACTTC; CDR3aa: CASSIRQGVENIQYF
d_gene: TRBD1; j_gene: TRBJ2-5; abundance: NA; v_gene: TRBV6-5; CDR3nt: TGTGCCAGCAGTCAAATGACAGGGCTCCGCACCCAGTACTTC; CDR3aa: CASSQMTGLRTQYF
d_gene: NA; j_gene: TRBJ2-4; abundance: NA; v_gene: TRBV19; CDR3nt: TGTGCCAGTAGTTTAGGCGGGACCAAAAACATTCAGTACTTC; CDR3aa: CASSLGGTKNIQYF
d_gene: TRBD1; j_gene: TRBJ1-4; abundance: few; v_gene: TRBV5-6; CDR3nt: TGTGCCAGCAGCTTCCGGGACAGGGGCCGAAATGAAAAACTGTTTTTT; CDR3aa: CASSFRDRGRNEKLFF
d_gene: NA; j_gene: TRBJ2-1; abundance: once; v_gene: TRBV5-1; CDR3nt: TGCGCCAGCAGCCCGTGGAGCGGATATGAGCAGTTCTTC; CDR3aa: CASSPWSGYEQFF
d_gene: NA; j_gene: TRBJ1-2; abundance: NA; v_gene: TRBV19; CDR3nt: TGTGCCAGTCGGGACCCAACTGCAGGGAGGACCCTTTACGGCTACACCTTC; CDR3aa: CASRDPTAGRTLYGYTF
d_gene: TRBD2; j_gene: TRBJ2-4; abundance: NA; v_gene: TRBV11-2; CDR3nt: TGTGCCAGCAGTTGGGGGGGTACGAGCGGGAGATTAGCCAAAAACATTCAGTACTTC; CDR3aa: CASSWGGTSGRLAKNIQYF
d_gene: TRBD2; j_gene: TRBJ2-7; abundance: NA; v_gene: TRBV10-1; CDR3nt: TGCGCCAGCAGTGGGACTAGCGGGCCCCCCTACGAGCAGTACTTC; CDR3aa: CASSGTSGPPYEQYF
d_gene: NA; j_gene: TRBJ2-3; abundance: NA; v_gene: TRBV14; CDR3nt: TGTGCCAGCAGCCTGACTTACACCAATAGCACAGATACGCAGTATTTT; CDR3aa: CASSLTYTNSTDTQYF
d_gene: TRBD2; j_gene: TRBJ2-3; abundance: once; v_gene: TRBV2; CDR3nt: TGTGCCAGCAGTGACGGCCTAGCGGCAACCACAGATACGCAGTATTTT; CDR3aa: CASSDGLAATTDTQYF
d_gene: NA; j_gene: TRBJ1-1; abundance: NA; v_gene: TRBV29-1; CDR3nt: TGCAGCGCCCGGGGGGAGGACACTGAAGCTTTCTTT; CDR3aa: CSARGEDTEAFF
d_gene: NA; j_gene: TRBJ2-6; abundance: NA; v_gene: TRBV13; CDR3nt: TGTGCCAGCAGCTTGATACGGACATCCGGGGCCAACGTCCTGACTTTC; CDR3aa: CASSLIRTSGANVLTF
d_gene: NA; j_gene: TRBJ2-1; abundance: few; v_gene: TRBV7-9; CDR3nt: TGTGCCAGCAGCTTAGAAGTTCGGGACATCCGTCATGAGCAGTTCTTC; CDR3aa: CASSLEVRDIRHEQFF
d_gene: TRBD2; j_gene: TRBJ2-1; abundance: NA; v_gene: TRBV4-1; CDR3nt: TGCGCCAGCAGCCAACGGGAGCGGGAGGTTACCTACAATGAGCAGTTCTTC; CDR3aa: CASSQREREVTYNEQFF
d_gene: TRBD1; j_gene: TRBJ1-1; abundance: NA; v_gene: TRBV7-2; CDR3nt: TGTGCCAGCAGCTACAGGACAGGGGGCATGAACACTGAAGCTTTCTTT; CDR3aa: CASSYRTGGMNTEAFF
d_gene: TRBD2; j_gene: TRBJ2-5; abundance: NA; v_gene: TRBV5-4; CDR3nt: TGTGCCAGCAGCCGTGGACTAGCGGGAGATCGGGGGGAGACCCAGTACTTC; CDR3aa: CASSRGLAGDRGETQYF
d_gene: NA; j_gene: TRBJ1-3; abundance: NA; v_gene: TRBV30; CDR3nt: TGTGCCTGGACGGGGGGCGGGGACACCATATATTTT; CDR3aa: CAWTGGGDTIYF
d_gene: TRBD1; j_gene: TRBJ2-7; abundance: few; v_gene: TRBV2; CDR3nt: TGTGCCAGCAGCCCACGGGACAGGGCCCCCCTGGGGCAGTACTTC; CDR3aa: CASSPRDRAPLGQYF
d_gene: TRBD1; j_gene: TRBJ2-7; abundance: NA; v_gene: TRBV2; CDR3nt: TGTGCCAGCAGTGCAGGACAGGGCACCGAGCAGTACTTC; CDR3aa: CASSAGQGTEQYF
d_gene: TRBD1; j_gene: TRBJ2-1; abundance: NA; v_gene: TRBV5-4; CDR3nt: TGTGCCAGCGCACCACGGACAGGGACAAGGAATGAGCAGTTCTTC; CDR3aa: CASAPRTGTRNEQFF
d_gene: TRBD2; j_gene: TRBJ2-4; abundance: NA; v_gene: TRBV7-2; CDR3nt: TGTGCCAGCAGCTTTCCCAGAGGGACTAGCGGGGGCAAAAACATTCAGTACTTC; CDR3aa: CASSFPRGTSGGKNIQYF
d_gene: NA; j_gene: TRBJ1-5; abundance: NA; v_gene: TRBV5-1; CDR3nt: TGCGCCAGCAGCTTGGCGGGTGGTCAGCCCCAGCATTTT; CDR3aa: CASSLAGGQPQHF
d_gene: NA; j_gene: TRBJ2-7; abundance: NA; v_gene: TRBV6-5; CDR3nt: TGTGCCAGCAGCCCCGACAGATACGAGCAGTACTTC; CDR3aa: CASSPDRYEQYF
d_gene: NA; j_gene: TRBJ2-7; abundance: NA; v_gene: TRBV9; CDR3nt: TGTGCCAGCAGCGTAGAAGGCTGGCAGGACGAGCAGTACTTC; CDR3aa: CASSVEGWQDEQYF
d_gene: NA; j_gene: TRBJ2-7; abundance: NA; v_gene: TRBV4-3; CDR3nt: TGCGCCAGCAGCCAAACAGGAAGGAGCTCCTACGAGCAGTACTTC; CDR3aa: CASSQTGRSSYEQYF
d_gene: TRBD1; j_gene: TRBJ2-1; abundance: NA; v_gene: TRBV10-1; CDR3nt: TGCGCCAGCAGTACAGGGGACCCCTCCTACAATGAGCAGTTCTTC; CDR3aa: CASSTGDPSYNEQFF
d_gene: NA; j_gene: TRBJ2-2; abundance: NA; v_gene: TRBV9; CDR3nt: TGTGCCAGCAGCGTAGTAGGCCCTGGGGGCGAGCCCGGGGAGCTGTTTTTT; CDR3aa: CASSVVGPGGEPGELFF
d_gene: TRBD1; j_gene: TRBJ1-1; abundance: NA; v_gene: TRBV30; CDR3nt: TGTGCCTGGAGTGTCGACAGGGATAAAGATGAAGCTTTCTTT; CDR3aa: CAWSVDRDKDEAFF
d_gene: TRBD2; j_gene: TRBJ2-7; abundance: NA; v_gene: TRBV2; CDR3nt: TGTGCCAACAGCGCCCCGGGACTAGCGGCTCAAGCTTCCTCCTACGAGCAGTACTTC; CDR3aa: CANSAPGLAAQASSYEQYF
d_gene: TRBD1; j_gene: TRBJ1-5; abundance: once; v_gene: TRBV18; CDR3nt: TGTGCCAGCTCACCACCGGGACAGGGTAGCAATCAGCCCCAGCATTTT; CDR3aa: CASSPPGQGSNQPQHF
d_gene: NA; j_gene: TRBJ2-2; abundance: NA; v_gene: TRBV2; CDR3nt: TGTGCCAGCAGTCCCCACTCAGGGCAGGGCGGGGAGCTGTTTTTT; CDR3aa: CASSPHSGQGGELFF